This T cell receptor (beta chain) stems from a study of OX40 agonist ivuxolimab in advanced cancers. Study-level background: Two patients with cutaneous melanoma and one with hepatocellular carcinoma, three in total, showed partial responses.

The CDR3 has 15 residues. Germline CDR1 and CDR2: SGHTA and FQGTGA. This table comes from immunoSEQ multiplex PCR, and its TCRdb copy is limited to in-frame clones, with some not included. The sample records approximately 38,000 clones, nearly 85% being singletons. About this clone: The antigen remains undetermined. Its ends do not fully match the called genes, so a read error is possible.

Findings of the study overall: Researchers report that CD8+ T cells had, on average, more expanded clones than CD4+.

The TCR comes from an adult with an advanced solid tumor such as melanoma, head and neck, liver or kidney cancer. This sample comprised CD4+ or CD8+ T cells sorted from blood, obtained in a trial of the OX40 agonist ivuxolimab. The chain recombines TRBV7-3 with TRBJ1-1; D is possibly TRBD1 (6 bases). CDR3 sequence (DNA): TGCGCCAGCAGCCAAGAAGTAAGGGGGAGGACTGAAGCTTTCTTT. Translated, it gives CASSQEVRGRTEAFF.